The 29 T cell receptor beta chains given below trace back to one sample, sequenced in a study of Graves' ophthalmopathy and Graves' hyperthyroidism. Amplification targeted the TCR beta CDR3 regions, with RNA transcripts as the source material. Second-round multiplex PCR followed a first-round RT-PCR using HTBI primers. TCRdb re-called the multiplex PCR reads through MiXCR, storing one row per CDR3 protein. The profile shows 300,000 to 400,000 distinct CDR3 sequences, under 20% of them singletons. The sequenced material came from peripheral blood. The receptors shown here come from an adult man with Graves' ophthalmopathy.

CDR3 sequence: CAARSPPAETQYF. For the CDR3, the DNA is TGTGCCGCCAGGTCCCCACCGGCAGAGACCCAGTACTTC. The V gene is TRBV10-3, the J gene TRBJ2-5; D not certain. Germline V gene sequence: CDR1 ENHRY, CDR2 SYGVKD. The germline V and J ends were trimmed by 11 bases and 4 bases, with 17 bases remaining between them. The CDR3 loop spans 13 amino acids.

The gene calls are TRBV20-1 and TRBJ2-5; either TRBD1 or TRBD2 may supply D (5 bases each). Germline V CDR1 and CDR2: DFQATT, SNEGSKA (reference sequence). Trimming took off 1 base at V and 7 bases at J, with 10 bases between the two ends. This CDR3 is 12 amino acids long. The CDR3 region has the DNA TGCAGTGCTAGAGGGATTGGGGGGACCCAGTACTTC. Its translation is CSARGIGGTQYF.

The rearrangement links TRBV12-3 or TRBV12-4 to TRBJ1-2; D remains ambiguous. The CDR3 runs to 14 residues. Between the trimmed V and J ends, which lost 7 bases and 8 bases, there was a span of 20 bases. In DNA form, the CDR3 reads TGTGCCAGCACCATTAGCGGGAGGGAATGGGGCTACACCTTC. Translation gives CASTISGREWGYTF.

This clonotype was seen a handful of times. With a much larger clone just one base away, this may be a read error. The CDR3 nucleotides read TGTGCCAGCTCAGGGGGGGCGGGCGACAATCAGCCCCAGCATTTT. Translating it yields CASSGGAGDNQPQHF. The V gene is TRBV18, the J gene TRBJ1-5, with a weak D call TRBD1 (6 bases). The V and J ends lost 5 bases and 3 bases respectively, with 14 bases between them. This CDR3 contains 15 residues. Germline CDR1 is KGHSH and CDR2 is LQKENI.

J is TRBJ2-5 and V is TRBV6-5; the D is unclear. Germline values: CDR1 MNHEY, CDR2 SVGAGI. The germline V and J ends were trimmed by 0 bases and 3 bases, with 5 bases remaining between them. The CDR3 consists of 13 residues. CDR3 bases: TGTGCCAGCAGTTACTCGAGGAAAGAGACCCAGTACTTC. It is translated as CASSYSRKETQYF.

Ten or more counts support this clonotype. The CDR3 sequence: CASSNRAAGELFF. CDR3 sequence (DNA): TGTGCCAGCAGTAACAGGGCGGCCGGGGAGCTGTTTTTT. V is TRBV6-5 and J is TRBJ2-2; D is possibly TRBD1 (6 bases). From germline, CDR1 is MNHEY and CDR2 SVGAGI. Trimming took 5 bases from V and 6 from J, leaving 10 bases between them. The length of the CDR3 is 13 residues.

This clonotype was seen a few times. This may come from a read error, since a much larger clone is one base off. The genes are TRBV20-1 and TRBJ1-6, with D uncertain. The CDR3 is made up of 14 amino acids. The V gene lost 5 bases and the J gene lost 8 bases, with 16 bases spanning the gap. CDR1 and CDR2 (germline): DFQATT, SNEGSKA (reference sequence). In DNA, the CDR3 is TGCAGTGCTGCCCTGGCGGGTTTTGATTCACCCCTCCACTTT. This translates into CSAALAGFDSPLHF.

In the case of this clonotype: Given a much more abundant clone one base away, this may be a read error. This chain connects TRBV4-3 to TRBJ1-6, with a weak D call TRBD1 (5 bases). The CDR3 covers 17 residues. Per germline, CDR1 LGHNA and CDR2 YSLEER. Trimming took 3 bases from V and 9 from J, leaving 21 bases between them. The CDR3 nucleotides are TGCGCCAGCAGCCAGGATATCCAGACAGTTATCGGTTCACCCCTCCACTTT. Translated, it gives CASSQDIQTVIGSPLHF.

About this clonotype itself: A read error may be the cause here, since a much bigger clone is one base away. The chain couples TRBV11-2 to TRBJ1-6; D uncertain. Germline lookup yields CDR1 SGHAT and CDR2 FQNNGV. There are 15 residues in the CDR3. This CDR3 is CASNLGLGSQSPLNF. The CDR3 coding sequence is TGTGCCAGCAACTTAGGTCTGGGTTCCCAATCACCCCTCAACTTT.

The table lists this clonotype with many counts. The V and J genes are TRBV6-2 or TRBV6-3 and TRBJ2-7; unclear D gene. The V end was cut by 3 bases, the J end by 0 bases, with 15 bases between. The germline V gene has CDR1 MNHEY and CDR2 SVGEGT. This CDR3 region has 16 residues. This CDR3 is CASSYSSSPLSYEQYF. In DNA, the CDR3 is TGTGCCAGCAGTTATAGTAGTTCCCCTCTCTCCTACGAGCAGTACTTC.

This clonotype was seen many times. V and J are TRBV5-1 and TRBJ2-7; 8 bases align to TRBD1. The V gene end was trimmed by 7 bases and the J gene end by 5 bases; junction bases not matched to a gene: 8. CDR3 length equals 13 residues. Germline CDR1 and CDR2: SGHRS and YFSETQ. The CDR3 DNA reads as TGCGCCAGCGCCCGACAGGGGACGGACGAGCAGTACTTC. Protein product: CASARQGTDEQYF.

Many counts were recorded for this clonotype. This chain joins TRBV5-1 and TRBJ2-7, with 11 bases that match TRBD2. The CDR3 covers 15 residues. Germline V gene sequence: CDR1 SGHRS, CDR2 YFSETQ. The ends lost 3 bases at V and 4 bases at J; junction bases unmatched: 6. For the CDR3, the DNA is TGCGCCAGCAGCTATCTAGCGGGAGGTGGATACGAGCAGTACTTC. Protein: CASSYLAGGGYEQYF.

This clonotype was observed at least ten times. The rearrangement links TRBV5-1 to TRBJ2-7; weak D call: TRBD2 (5 bases). Trimming pared 2 bases from V and 2 bases from J, leaving 14 bases between. The CDR3 consists of 15 residues. The germline V gene has CDR1 SGHRS and CDR2 YFSETQ. The CDR3 nucleotides read TGCGCCAGCAGCTTAACTCCGGGAAACACCTACGAGCAGTACTTC. Protein product: CASSLTPGNTYEQYF. Filled out from reference TRBV5-1 and TRBJ2-7, the complete variable domain reads KAGVTQTPRYLIKTRGQQVTLSCSPISGHRSVSWYQQTPGQGLQFLFEYFSETQRNKGNFPGRFSGRQFSNSRSEMNVSTLELGDSALYLCASSLTPGNTYEQYFGPGTRLTVT.

This clonotype was seen repeatedly, ten times or more. The chain carries TRBV6-5 and TRBJ2-4, with D possibly matching TRBD1 (6 bases). The CDR3 is 13 amino acids. V gave up 2 bases and J gave up 8 bases, with 10 bases separating them. From germline, CDR1 is MNHEY and CDR2 SVGAGI. CDR3: CASSYTGSDIQYF. CDR3 bases: TGTGCCAGCAGTTACACAGGGAGCGACATTCAGTACTTC.

This clonotype was observed at least ten times. The chain combines TRBV11-2 with TRBJ2-5; 10 nucleotides agree with TRBD1. CDR1 and CDR2 from the germline V gene are SGHAT and FQNNGV. This CDR3 comprises 16 residues. The trim removed 5 bases at V and 4 bases at J, leaving 10 bases unmatched. The CDR3: CASSPRPDRGRETQYF. In DNA form, the CDR3 reads TGTGCCAGCAGCCCGCGCCCCGACAGGGGGCGAGAGACCCAGTACTTC.

This clonotype was seen many times. The V gene is TRBV12-3 or TRBV12-4, the J gene TRBJ2-6, with 7 bases matching TRBD1. With 5 bases clipped from V and 4 bases from J, the junction kept 14 bases outside the gene matches. The CDR3 is 18 amino acids. The CDR3 is CASSPRTGLPPGANVLTF. The CDR3 region has the DNA TGTGCCAGCAGTCCTCGGACAGGTTTGCCCCCGGGGGCCAACGTCCTGACTTTC.

This clonotype was seen a few times. V usage is TRBV7-2 and J usage is TRBJ1-6; perhaps TRBD1 as D (6 bases). This CDR3 comprises 13 residues. Trimming left V 6 bases short and J 9 bases short, with 12 bases between. Germline V gives CDR1 SGHTA, CDR2 FQGNSA. The CDR3 is CASSLQGSSPLHF. DNA of the CDR3: TGTGCCAGCAGTTTACAGGGATCTTCACCCCTCCACTTT.

This rearrangement joins TRBV20-1 to TRBJ2-7; TRBD2 matches 12 bases. Germline V gene sequence: CDR1 DFQATT, CDR2 SNEGSKA (reference sequence). V lost 1 base, J lost 5 bases, and 6 bases stayed unmatched. The CDR3 totals 15 residues. This CDR3 is CSARASGRAGHEQYF. CDR3 nucleotide sequence: TGCAGTGCTAGAGCTAGCGGGAGGGCCGGGCACGAGCAGTACTTC.

The sample holds many counts of this clonotype. V and J are TRBV28 and TRBJ1-2; 9 nucleotides line up with TRBD1. The junction had 11 bases not matched to a gene; V was cut back by 5 bases and J by 7 bases. The CDR3 contains 15 residues. Per germline, CDR1 MDHEN and CDR2 SYDVKM. DNA for the CDR3: TGTGCCAGCAGTCCACAATTGTGGGACAGGGTTGGCTACACCTTC. Its protein product is CASSPQLWDRVGYTF.

This clonotype occurred many times. This chain connects TRBV30 to TRBJ1-6; D is undetermined. Trimming left V 5 bases short and J 10 bases short, with 15 bases between. The CDR3 has 13 residues. Germline V gives CDR1 GTSNPN, CDR2 SVGIG (reference sequence). CDR3: CAWCKVSYSPLHF. Written as DNA, the CDR3 is TGTGCCTGGTGTAAGGTGTCATACTCACCCCTCCACTTT.

V gene TRBV7-2 combines with J gene TRBJ2-5; unclear D gene. Deletions cut 2 bases from V and 2 bases from J, with 12 bases between. This CDR3 is built from 15 residues. Germline CDR1 SGHTA, CDR2 FQGNSA. CDR3 nucleotides: TGTGCCAGCAGCTTAACCCTAGTGCTACAAGAGACCCAGTACTTC. It yields the protein CASSLTLVLQETQYF.

This clonotype was seen repeatedly, ten times or more. The V call is TRBV6-1, the J call TRBJ1-6; D perhaps matches TRBD1 (5 bases). The CDR3 extends over 14 amino acids. Germline lookup yields CDR1 MNHNS and CDR2 SASEGT. Trimming stripped 3 bases from V and 10 bases from J, with 13 bases between. CDR3 coding DNA: TGTGCCAGCAGTGACAGGGAAGGTGAATCACCCCTCCACTTT. The encoded protein is CASSDREGESPLHF.

This clonotype appeared many times. V and J are TRBV19 and TRBJ1-1, with D possibly being TRBD1 (6 bases). V lost 7 bases, J lost 0 bases, and 15 bases lay in between. Germline values: CDR1 LNHDA, CDR2 SQIVND (reference sequence). This CDR3 region has 15 residues. CDR3 amino acids: CASTQQGRLNTEAFF. As DNA, the CDR3 is TGTGCCAGTACACAACAGGGTCGCCTGAACACTGAAGCTTTCTTT.

This clonotype was seen many times. The chain employs TRBV20-1 and TRBJ1-1; D is possibly TRBD1 (6 bases). This CDR3 has 14 residues. The germline V and J ends were trimmed by 7 bases and 0 bases, with 15 bases remaining between them. CDR1 and CDR2 (germline): DFQATT, SNEGSKA (reference sequence). CDR3 region: CSGGQEPMNTEAFF. CDR3 coding DNA: TGCAGTGGGGGGCAAGAGCCTATGAACACTGAAGCTTTCTTT.

The V gene is TRBV6-2 or TRBV6-3, the J gene TRBJ2-5; D may be TRBD1 (9 bases). Trimming pared 4 bases from V and 7 bases from J, leaving 22 bases between. The CDR3 runs to 16 residues. In germline, CDR1 is MNHEY, CDR2 SVGEGT. The CDR3 DNA follows: TGTGCCAGCAGTTTAGCGGGACAGGGCTTTAAGGGGACCCAGTACTTC. Translation gives CASSLAGQGFKGTQYF.

This chain connects TRBV11-2 to TRBJ1-5; 10 bases are a match to TRBD1. The length of the CDR3 is 17 residues. The V and J ends lost 5 bases and 6 bases, in that order; junction bases with no gene match: 13. Germline CDR1 SGHAT, CDR2 FQNNGV. CDR3 sequence: CASSPLSGTGVGQPQHF. CDR3 nucleotide sequence: TGTGCCAGCAGCCCCCTCTCCGGGACAGGGGTTGGTCAGCCCCAGCATTTT.

This clonotype was seen a few times. CDR3 amino acids: CASSYNWGHTEAFF. Written as DNA, the CDR3 is TGTGCCAGCAGTTATAATTGGGGGCACACTGAAGCTTTCTTT. The rearrangement uses TRBV27 and TRBJ1-1, with D possibly matching TRBD1 (6 bases). The CDR3 has 14 amino acids. The germline CDR1 and CDR2 sequences are MNHEY and SMNVEV (reference sequence). With 4 bases removed from V and 3 bases from J, the gap between germline ends came to 12 bases.

This clonotype was picked up many times. This chain connects TRBV3-1 to TRBJ1-1; D is possibly TRBD1 (6 bases). The CDR3 is 15 amino acids. Germline CDR1 reads LGHDT; CDR2 reads YNNKEL (reference sequence). V was clipped by 3 bases and J by 1 base, with 12 bases between them. The CDR3 spells CASSHPRGTNTEAFF. DNA for the CDR3: TGTGCCAGCAGCCACCCCAGGGGCACGAACACTGAAGCTTTCTTT.

Ten or more counts support this clonotype. The gene calls are TRBV18 and TRBJ2-7; no clear D gene. The germline V gene has CDR1 KGHSH and CDR2 LQKENI. This CDR3 has 15 amino acids. Trimming cost V 3 bases and J 0 bases, with 12 bases left between them. The CDR3 DNA is TGTGCCAGCTCACCCAAGGACGGAAGCTCCTACGAGCAGTACTTC. It codes for CASSPKDGSSYEQYF.